This TCR beta chain was sequenced during a study of blood T cell repertoires in COVID-19. Study context: From T cells, B-cell-depleted T cells, or PBMCs came the material, which was cDNA or gDNA.

One Seattle source followed patients from active infection through their disease course. Methods used by the authors: Amplification from reference gene primers served as the basis for estimated nucleated cell counts. Using immunoSEQ multiplex PCR, the repertoire was profiled, and TCRdb retains in-frame clones only, with some absent. The DNA gave D and trimming, while V, J and clone size come from that table. The sample holds about 230,000 clones, about four fifths seen once. The V end was cut by 5 bases, the J end by 6 bases, with 17 bases between. There are 15 residues in the CDR3. Per the germline V gene, CDR1 is SGHTA and CDR2 is FQGNSA.

The chain combines TRBV7-2 with TRBJ2-1; D remains ambiguous. Sequenced material: peripheral blood. The clonotype originates from a woman aged 80 or over with COVID-19, enrolled during active disease. In DNA form, the CDR3 reads TGTGCCAGCAGCCCTCAGGTGGGTCCCGCCAATGAGCAGTTCTTC. It encodes CASSPQVGPANEQFF.